This T cell receptor beta chain originates from a study of CDR3 diversity in severe acne. TCRdb independently ran MiXCR on the PCR reads; one entry per CDR3 protein. Altogether more than 85,000 distinct CDR3 sequences are present, roughly 52% being singletons, with the ten largest covering around 9.1%. CDR1 is SQVTM, CDR2 ANQGSEA, per germline. This CDR3 is built from 14 residues. V was shortened by 2 bases and J by 1 base, with 11 bases between the two germline ends. This clonotype was recorded many times. The rearrangement links TRBV29-1 to TRBJ1-1; D is possibly TRBD1 (6 bases). Sequences were obtained from blood. The receptor comes from a male donor in good health, serving as a control. The CDR3 loop is CSVEIQGRNTEAFF. CDR3 nucleotide sequence: TGCAGCGTTGAAATTCAGGGGAGGAACACTGAAGCTTTCTTT.